This T cell receptor (beta chain) emerged from a study of blood T cell repertoires in COVID-19. Assay used: immunoSEQ multiplex PCR; TCRdb lists only in-frame clones, some missing. Of tens of thousands of clones in the sample, about 82% are singletons; the top ten hold 3.4%. The germline gives CDR1 SGHTA, CDR2 FQGNSA. This CDR3 is 15 amino acids long. Germline trimming cut 3 bases from V and 3 bases from J; bases unmatched to any gene: 4. The material sequenced was peripheral blood. The sequence was collected from a man aged 45-65 years with acute or convalescent COVID-19. The V call is TRBV7-2, the J call TRBJ2-3; 9 bases agree with TRBD2. The CDR3 DNA reads TGTGCCAGCAGCTTCGCTAGCGGGATTACAGATACGCAGTATTTT. Its protein product is CASSFASGITDTQYF. The full variable domain, completed using reference TRBV7-2 and TRBJ2-3, is GAGVSQSPSNKVTEKGKDVELRCDPISGHTALYWYRQSLGQGLEFLIYFQGNSAPDKSGLPSDRFSAERTGGSVSTLTIQRTQQEDSAVYLCASSFASGITDTQYFGPGTRLTVL.